Each of the 6 T cell receptor beta chains below was sequenced from the same sample in a study of beta chain features in type 1 diabetes. Study results and limitations: Significant though moderate, a shortening of TCRB CDR3s appeared in all four CD4+ subsets of Type 1 diabetes patients.

For these receptors, no antigen is known. What was sequenced were expressed TCRB transcripts, since all of the isolated RNA had been reverse transcribed. The assay was immunoSEQ multiplex PCR, and TCRdb's table has in-frame clones only and misses some. The sample has 600,000 to 700,000 clones, around 15% seen once. Sequences were obtained from naive CD4+ T cells from blood. The receptors derive from a man between 18 and 35 years old with type 1 diabetes.

This clone was seen a handful of times. The gene calls are TRBV4-2 and TRBJ2-2; unclear D gene. The V and J ends lost 0 bases and 4 bases respectively, with 6 bases between them. CDR3 length: 14 residues. Germline loops: CDR1 LGHNA, CDR2 YNFKEQ. In DNA, the CDR3 is TGTGCCAGCAGCCAAGATACCGGCACCGGGGAGCTGTTTTTT. This sequence encodes CASSQDTGTGELFF.

This rearrangement joins TRBV25-1 to TRBJ2-2; D might be TRBD1 (6 bases). The CDR3 sequence is 16 residues long. The germline CDR1 and CDR2 sequences are MGHDK and SYGVNS. Trimming removed 5 bases at V and 1 base at J, with 14 bases between. The CDR3 nucleotides read TGTGCCAGCAGTCCAACCGGGACACTGAACACCGGGGAGCTGTTTTTT. Translating gives CASSPTGTLNTGELFF.

This clone was seen a few times. The chain couples TRBV14 to TRBJ2-7; D ambiguous. Between the trimmed V and J ends, which lost 3 bases and 5 bases, there was a span of 17 bases. CDR3 length: 15 amino acids. Germline loops: CDR1 SGHDN, CDR2 FVKESK. CDR3 DNA sequence: TGTGCCAGCAGCCACCCACCAAGGGCAGGCGACGAGCAGTACTTC. This translates into CASSHPPRAGDEQYF.

The sample holds a few counts of this clone. The chain employs TRBV28 and TRBJ2-1, with D possibly TRBD2 on 5 matching bases. Trimming cost V 8 bases and J 9 bases, with 17 bases left between them. The CDR3 loop spans 13 amino acids. The germline V gene encodes CDR1 MDHEN and CDR2 SYDVKM. The CDR3 here is CASSVPSRGEQFF. In nucleotides, the CDR3 is TGTGCCAGCTCGGTCCCTTCCCGGGGTGAGCAGTTCTTC.

This clone has more than one count but fewer than ten. The rearrangement links TRBV9 to TRBJ2-2, with TRBD1 as a possible D gene (7 bases). V shed 3 bases and J shed 6 bases, with 15 bases lying between them. CDR1 SGDLS and CDR2 YYNGEE come from the germline V gene. The CDR3 has 15 amino acids. The CDR3 bases are TGTGCCAGCAGCGCAACAGGGGAGGAAGCCGGGGAGCTGTTTTTT. Residues: CASSATGEEAGELFF.

This clone has only a few counts. The V call is TRBV18, the J call TRBJ1-4; tentative D call: TRBD1 (5 bases). V was trimmed by 3 bases and J by 2 bases, leaving 16 bases between them. This CDR3 region has 17 residues. Per germline, CDR1 KGHSH and CDR2 LQKENI. CDR3: CASSPMTAYGTNEKLFF. The DNA of the CDR3 is TGTGCCAGCTCACCTATGACAGCCTACGGGACTAATGAAAAACTGTTTTTT.